This T cell receptor (beta chain) came from a study of T cell changes during pregnancy in multiple sclerosis. V lost 10 bases and J 1 base, leaving 13 bases between the germline ends. The CDR3 has 13 amino acids. In germline, CDR1 is WSHSY, CDR2 SAAADI. TCRdb keeps only in-frame clones here, not all; method: immunoSEQ multiplex PCR. The sample gives tens of thousands of clones, roughly 95% of which show up once; 1.3% to 1.5% is in the top ten. This receptor was obtained from a female donor in good health, enrolled as a control in a pregnancy study. This specimen consisted of peripheral blood, obtained in the third trimester of pregnancy. The chain joins TRBV10-2 to TRBJ1-1; tentatively, D is TRBD1 (5 bases). This CDR3 is CAILQGTNTEAFF. In nucleotides, the CDR3 is TGCGCCATCCTCCAGGGTACGAACACTGAAGCTTTCTTT.